This T cell receptor beta chain was captured in a study of T cell responses to AZD1222 COVID-19 vaccine. Measured with immunoSEQ multiplex PCR; TCRdb has only the in-frame clones, and not every one. The data hold some 150,000 clones, with around 90% observed a single time. The germline V gene encodes CDR1 ENHRY and CDR2 SYGVKD. J was trimmed by 6 bases and V by 2 bases; bases with no gene match: 14. The length of the CDR3 is 17 residues. Study outcomes and limitations: Without day 14 samples, only post-peak T cell repertoires were studied. A mostly white British donor set with more females was recruited, and clonal diversity was possibly underestimated.

On this clone itself: Antigen: not known.

This sequence originates from an adult in good health. Source: peripheral blood, taken on day 0 of AZD1222 vaccination. This rearrangement joins TRBV10-3 to TRBJ2-7, with 9 nucleotides matching TRBD2. CDR3 sequence: CAISEMPTTSGPSEQYF. In DNA form, the CDR3 reads TGTGCCATCAGTGAGATGCCGACGACTAGCGGTCCCTCCGAGCAGTACTTC.